This T cell receptor (beta chain) was profiled in a study of blood T cell repertoires in COVID-19. This clone was picked up a small number of times. The repertoire was sequenced with immunoSEQ multiplex PCR; TCRdb's copy has only in-frame clones and lacks some. Among some 120,000 clones, 70% to 85% were seen once, and the ten largest hold roughly 15%. J lost 10 bases, V lost 7 bases, and 17 bases had no gene match. Germline-derived CDR1 and CDR2 are MNHNY and SVGAGI (reference sequence). This CDR3 spans 16 amino acids. The chain recombines TRBV6-6 with TRBJ2-1; 9 nucleotides match TRBD1. The clonotype was recovered from a woman between 45 and 65 years old with acute or convalescent COVID-19. The source material was peripheral blood. In DNA, the CDR3 is TGTGCCAGCATCACTGGCGTGGGACAGGGAACAGGAGAGCAGTTCTTC. Translated, it gives CASITGVGQGTGEQFF.